This TCR beta chain stems from a study of blood T cell repertoires in COVID-19. In the study's own analysis: Amplification of reference gene primers provided the estimated nucleated cell counts. Profiled with immunoSEQ multiplex PCR; TCRdb holds only in-frame clones, not every one. D and trimming come from the DNA, and the V and J calls and clone size come from that table. Of roughly 180,000 clones listed, more than 70% are singletons. This clone has just one count. The sample was peripheral blood. This receptor was taken from a woman older than 75 with active or convalescent COVID-19.

CDR3 amino acids: CASSERNYAYEQYF. In DNA form, the CDR3 reads TGTGCCAGCAGTGAGCGGAACTATGCCTACGAGCAGTACTTC. The V gene is TRBV6-1, the J gene TRBJ2-7, with D uncertain. Trimming pared 3 bases from V and 2 bases from J, leaving 11 bases between. The CDR3 has 14 residues. CDR1 and CDR2 (germline): MNHNS, SASEGT.